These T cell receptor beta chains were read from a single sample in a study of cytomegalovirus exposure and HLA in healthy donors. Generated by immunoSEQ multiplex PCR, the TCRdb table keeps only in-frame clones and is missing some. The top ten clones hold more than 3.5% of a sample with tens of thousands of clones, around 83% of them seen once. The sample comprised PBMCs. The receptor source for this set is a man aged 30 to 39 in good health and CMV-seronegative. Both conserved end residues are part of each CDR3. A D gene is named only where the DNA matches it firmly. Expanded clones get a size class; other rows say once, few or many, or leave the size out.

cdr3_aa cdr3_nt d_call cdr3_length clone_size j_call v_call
CASSFSTSGRYNEQFF TGTGCCAGCAGCTTCTCGACTAGCGGGAGGTACAATGAGCAGTTCTTC TRBD2 16 - TRBJ2-1 TRBV11-2
CASSPLTGLGYTF TGTGCCAGCAGCCCTCTGACAGGCCTTGGCTACACCTTC - 13 - TRBJ1-2 TRBV5-6
CASTQGHPYGYTF TGTGCCAGCACCCAGGGCCATCCCTATGGCTACACCTTC - 13 - TRBJ1-2 TRBV6-5
CASSLRGGGSGNTIYF TGTGCCAGCAGCTTAAGAGGGGGGGGCTCTGGAAACACCATATATTTT - 16 - TRBJ1-3 TRBV7-2
CASSQVNGVNSPLHF TGTGCCAGCAGCCAAGTTAACGGGGTCAATTCACCCCTCCACTTT - 15 - TRBJ1-6 TRBV14
CASSTRQENYGYTF TGTGCCAGCAGTACACGACAGGAGAACTATGGCTACACCTTC - 14 - TRBJ1-2 TRBV6-5
CASSFRGQGNYGYTF TGTGCCAGCAGCTTCAGGGGACAAGGAAACTATGGCTACACCTTC - 15 few TRBJ1-2 TRBV5-6
CASSQVGGHETEAFF TGCGCCAGCAGCCAAGTAGGAGGGCATGAAACTGAAGCTTTCTTT - 15 - TRBJ1-1 TRBV4-1
CASSVASGYGYTF TGTGCCAGCAGCGTAGCTAGCGGCTATGGCTACACCTTC - 13 - TRBJ1-2 TRBV9
CASSLEPNQPQHF TGTGCCAGCAGCCTCGAGCCAAATCAGCCCCAGCATTTT - 13 - TRBJ1-5 TRBV7-6
CASSPQGLANYGYTF TGCGCCAGCAGCCCCCAGGGATTAGCTAACTATGGCTACACCTTC - 15 - TRBJ1-2 TRBV5-1
CASSEAAQGVYGYTF TGTGCCAGCAGTGAAGCGGCCCAGGGGGTCTATGGCTACACCTTC TRBD1 15 - TRBJ1-2 TRBV6-1
CASMWTTGYNEQFF TGCGCCAGCATGTGGACTACGGGCTACAATGAGCAGTTCTTC - 14 - TRBJ2-1 TRBV10-2
CASRHRDRGSYEQYF TGTGCCAGCAGACACCGGGACAGGGGGTCCTACGAGCAGTACTTC TRBD1 15 once TRBJ2-7 TRBV6-5
CASSQARKRLEYQETQYF TGTGCCAGCAGCCAAGCCAGGAAGAGACTAGAATACCAAGAGACCCAGTACTTC - 18 few TRBJ2-5 TRBV14
CASSLRQGYEQYF TGTGCCAGCAGCTTAAGACAGGGCTACGAGCAGTACTTC TRBD1 13 - TRBJ2-7 TRBV7-3
CASRPWGGNQPQHF TGTGCCAGCAGACCTTGGGGGGGCAATCAGCCCCAGCATTTT - 14 - TRBJ1-5 TRBV5-6
CSAVSDSGPSGEQYF TGCAGCGCTGTCTCCGATAGCGGGCCTTCTGGCGAGCAGTACTTC TRBD2 15 - TRBJ2-7 TRBV29-1
CASSPQADEGVMGQPQHF TGTGCCAGCAGCCCCCAGGCCGACGAGGGCGTAATGGGTCAGCCCCAGCATTTT - 18 - TRBJ1-5 TRBV9
CASSPWDSSYEQYF TGTGCCAGCAGCCCCTGGGACAGCTCCTACGAGCAGTACTTC TRBD1 14 - TRBJ2-7 TRBV14
CASSQVSGLAGGYEQYF TGCGCCAGCAGCCAAGTTTCTGGACTAGCGGGGGGCTACGAGCAGTACTTC TRBD2 17 - TRBJ2-7 TRBV4-1
CASSRTGGNGNTIYF TGTGCCAGCAGCCGGACGGGAGGGAATGGAAACACCATATATTTT - 15 - TRBJ1-3 TRBV7-9
CASSQLAGVYEQYF TGTGCCAGCAGCCAACTAGCGGGAGTCTACGAGCAGTACTTC TRBD2 14 - TRBJ2-7 TRBV5-5
CASSESRPPYEQYF TGCGCCAGCAGTGAGTCGCGGCCTCCCTACGAGCAGTACTTC - 14 once TRBJ2-7 TRBV10-1
CAWTSGNYGYTF TGTGCCTGGACTTCAGGGAACTATGGCTACACCTTC - 12 - TRBJ1-2 TRBV30
CASSHGMSLNEKLFF TGTGCCAGCAGCCACGGGATGAGTTTGAATGAAAAACTGTTTTTT - 15 - TRBJ1-4 TRBV14
CASRQRDGANYGYTF TGTGCCAGCAGACAGCGGGACGGTGCTAACTATGGCTACACCTTC - 15 - TRBJ1-2 TRBV28
CASSLVAGGAYNEQFF TGTGCCAGCAGCTTAGTTGCGGGGGGCGCCTACAATGAGCAGTTCTTC TRBD2 16 - TRBJ2-1 TRBV7-2
CASSPPRTGSYEQYF TGTGCCAGCTCACCACCGAGGACAGGGTCCTACGAGCAGTACTTC TRBD1 15 - TRBJ2-7 TRBV18
CASSPSASVDNEQFF TGTGCCAGCAGCCCATCAGCGTCCGTCGACAATGAGCAGTTCTTC - 15 - TRBJ2-1 TRBV7-9
CASSTLRDRKAGNTIYF TGTGCCAGCTCAACCCTCCGGGACAGGAAGGCTGGAAACACCATATATTTT TRBD1 17 - TRBJ1-3 TRBV18
CASSERGTVYEQYF TGTGCCAGCAGTGAAAGGGGGACGGTTTACGAGCAGTACTTC - 14 - TRBJ2-7 TRBV2
CASSLGTSAGSYEQYF TGTGCCAGCAGCTTAGGAACTAGCGCGGGCTCCTACGAGCAGTACTTC TRBD2 16 - TRBJ2-7 TRBV7-2
CASSLGQGWGSPLRF TGTGCCAGCAGCTTGGGACAGGGATGGGGTTCACCCCTCCGCTTT TRBD1 15 - TRBJ1-6 TRBV7-3
CASSPDSQETQYF TGTGCCAGCAGCCCCGACAGCCAAGAGACCCAGTACTTC - 13 - TRBJ2-5 TRBV7-6
CASSLGGRQGFTEAFF TGTGCCAGCAGCTTAGGGGGTCGTCAGGGGTTCACTGAAGCTTTCTTT - 16 - TRBJ1-1 TRBV7-8
CASSLRTGLSTDTQYF TGTGCCAGCAGCCTTCGGACAGGGTTAAGCACAGATACGCAGTATTTT TRBD1 16 - TRBJ2-3 TRBV5-4
CASSLEQINQPQHF TGTGCCAGCAGCTTAGAACAGATTAATCAGCCCCAGCATTTT - 14 - TRBJ1-5 TRBV7-8
CASSSTSSGSYEQYF TGTGCCAGCAGTTCGACTAGCTCGGGATCCTACGAGCAGTACTTC TRBD2 15 - TRBJ2-7 TRBV13
CASNSGGHNTQYF TGTGCCAGCAATAGCGGGGGGCATAATACGCAGTATTTT TRBD2 13 few TRBJ2-3 TRBV19
CASSPGGVNEQFF TGTGCCAGCAGCCCCGGAGGGGTCAATGAGCAGTTCTTC - 13 - TRBJ2-1 TRBV7-2
CASNPPGQGYEQYF TGTGCCAGCAACCCCCCGGGACAGGGCTACGAGCAGTACTTC TRBD1 14 - TRBJ2-7 TRBV6-5
CASSRTGGNYGYTF TGTGCCAGCAGTAGGACAGGGGGGAACTATGGCTACACCTTC TRBD1 14 - TRBJ1-2 TRBV7-8
CASSLDAGGPYEQYF TGCGCCAGCAGCTTGGATGCGGGAGGACCCTACGAGCAGTACTTC TRBD2 15 - TRBJ2-7 TRBV5-1
CASSYGPGSEAFF TGTGCCAGCAGTTACGGGCCGGGATCCGAAGCTTTCTTT - 13 few TRBJ1-1 TRBV6-5
CASSPASRGNTIYF TGTGCCAGTAGTCCTGCTAGCAGGGGAAACACCATATATTTT - 14 - TRBJ1-3 TRBV19
CARSFTTGNTGELFF TGTGCCAGAAGCTTCACGACAGGAAACACCGGGGAGCTGTTTTTT - 15 once TRBJ2-2 TRBV5-3
CASSLGRTGKTEAFF TGTGCCAGCAGCTTAGGGCGGACAGGGAAGACTGAAGCTTTCTTT TRBD1 15 - TRBJ1-1 TRBV11-2
CASSPRGGISSYEQYF TGTGCCAGCTCACCAAGGGGGGGAATTAGCTCCTACGAGCAGTACTTC - 16 once TRBJ2-7 TRBV18